A single T cell receptor beta chain is shown here with its context. What it binds is unknown. These data come from a study of T cells in Graves' hyperthyroidism and ophthalmopathy. Turning to the study itself: It was at initial diagnosis, before any treatment, that peripheral blood was collected.

Notes on the study in general: Most clonotypes expanded in thyroid above 0.001 were likewise present in blood.

RNA transcripts provided the source from which TCR beta CDR3 regions were amplified. HTBI primers were used for first-round RT-PCR of the TCR CDR3. TCRdb called the multiplex PCR reads again in MiXCR, with one record for every CDR3 protein. This table has 500,000 to 550,000 distinct CDR3 sequences, nearly 20% appearing once. The V gene's germline CDR1 is MGHRA and CDR2 YSYEKL. This CDR3 region has 14 residues. V was cut by 4 bases and J by 4 bases, with 13 bases left in between. The sample was blood. The clonotype comes from a man aged 40-50 years with Graves' ophthalmopathy. V is TRBV4-1 and J is TRBJ1-2; tentative D call: TRBD1 (6 bases). This CDR3 reads CASSPQGIGYGYTF. For the CDR3, the DNA is TGCGCCAGCAGCCCTCAGGGGATCGGCTATGGCTACACCTTC.